Reported below is one TCR beta chain. Trimming stripped 7 bases from V and 4 bases from J, with 14 bases between. Germline assignment: CDR1 LNHDA and CDR2 SQIVND (reference sequence). The CDR3 is made up of 14 amino acids. TCR beta VDJ combinations and CDR3 sequences were profiled from genomic DNA. TCRdb itself ran the reads through MiXCR, one entry per CDR3 protein. The sample includes 180,000 or so distinct CDR3 sequences, approximately 48% of them seen just once. This entry is derived from a study of CD8+CD57+ T cells in acquired aplastic anemia. It was patients with CD8+CD57+ cell expansion by flow cytometry who were chosen for sequencing.

This receptor was taken from a human donor with aplastic anemia. The chain joins TRBV19 to TRBJ2-1; a possible D gene is TRBD1 (7 bases). The sequencing sample was made of sorted CD4+, CD8+, or CD8+CD57+ T cells (not recorded which) from PBMCs. CDR3 sequence: CASTPGGQYNEQFF. In DNA form, the CDR3 reads TGTGCCAGTACCCCCGGGGGACAGTACAATGAGCAGTTCTTC.